A selection of T cell receptor beta chains follows, all from one sample in a study of Graves' ophthalmopathy and Graves' hyperthyroidism. TCRdb used MiXCR to reprocess the multiplex PCR reads, holding one entry per CDR3 protein. The sample lists 650,000 to 800,000 distinct CDR3 sequences, about two fifths occurring once. What was sequenced was peripheral blood. The receptor source for this set is an adult man with Graves' ophthalmopathy. CDR3s include the opening cysteine and the closing phenylalanine or tryptophan. Fields, in order: V gene, clone size, D gene, J gene, CDR3 DNA, CDR3 protein. A D gene is named only where the DNA matches it firmly. Expanded clones get a size class; other rows say once, few or many, or leave the size out.

v_gene: TRBV19
abundance: NA
d_gene: TRBD1
j_gene: TRBJ1-6
CDR3nt: TGTGCCTGGACTCGCGGGACAGGGCCTTCACCCCTCCACTTT
CDR3aa: CAWTRGTGPSPLHF

v_gene: TRBV4-2
abundance: NA
d_gene: NA
j_gene: TRBJ1-3
CDR3nt: TGTGCCAGCAGCCAAGATGACGGTTACGACTCTGGAAACACCATATATTTT
CDR3aa: CASSQDDGYDSGNTIYF

v_gene: TRBV7-9
abundance: few
d_gene: NA
j_gene: TRBJ1-4
CDR3nt: TGTGCCAGCAGCCGCTCCCGGCCTAGCAATGAAAAACTGTTTTTT
CDR3aa: CASSRSRPSNEKLFF

v_gene: TRBV12-3/TRBV12-4
abundance: NA
d_gene: NA
j_gene: TRBJ1-2
CDR3nt: TGTGCCAGCAGTCGAGGGCCCACATGGGTCTACACCTTC
CDR3aa: CASSRGPTWVYTF

v_gene: TRBV7-2
abundance: NA
d_gene: NA
j_gene: TRBJ2-2
CDR3nt: TGCGCCAGCAGCCAAGTCGACGTGAACACCGGGGAGCTGTTTTTT
CDR3aa: CASSQVDVNTGELFF

v_gene: TRBV7-8
abundance: many
d_gene: TRBD2
j_gene: TRBJ2-7
CDR3nt: TGTGCCAGCAGCTTATCAGTTACTAGCGTCGAGTCCGAGCAGTACTTC
CDR3aa: CASSLSVTSVESEQYF

v_gene: TRBV10-3
abundance: NA
d_gene: TRBD1
j_gene: TRBJ1-2
CDR3nt: TGTGCCATCAACCCAGGACAGGGTAACTATGGCTACACCTTC
CDR3aa: CAINPGQGNYGYTF

v_gene: TRBV4-1
abundance: NA
d_gene: NA
j_gene: TRBJ2-5
CDR3nt: TGCGCCAGCAGCCAACTACAAGAGACCCAGTACTTC
CDR3aa: CASSQLQETQYF

v_gene: TRBV2
abundance: many
d_gene: NA
j_gene: TRBJ2-5
CDR3nt: TGTGCCAGCAGTGAAAGCGGCGCAGGGATTCTTATGGAGACCCAGTACTTC
CDR3aa: CASSESGAGILMETQYF

v_gene: TRBV7-9
abundance: few
d_gene: NA
j_gene: TRBJ2-5
CDR3nt: TGTGCCAGCAGCTTTGAGTGGAAAGAGACCCAGTACTTC
CDR3aa: CASSFEWKETQYF

v_gene: TRBV20-1
abundance: NA
d_gene: TRBD1
j_gene: TRBJ1-3
CDR3nt: TGCAGTGCTATCGAAGGGGGCGACGGAAACACCATATATTTT
CDR3aa: CSAIEGGDGNTIYF

v_gene: TRBV4-3
abundance: few
d_gene: NA
j_gene: TRBJ1-6
CDR3nt: TGCGCCAGCAGCCAAGACCCCGGGGAGAATTCACCCCTCCACTTT
CDR3aa: CASSQDPGENSPLHF

v_gene: TRBV7-2
abundance: NA
d_gene: TRBD1
j_gene: TRBJ1-1
CDR3nt: TGTGCCAGCAGCTACCTACGACAGGGATACACTGAAGCTTTCTTT
CDR3aa: CASSYLRQGYTEAFF

v_gene: TRBV2
abundance: NA
d_gene: NA
j_gene: TRBJ2-2
CDR3nt: TGTGCCAGCTCACCAAGGCAGAACACCGGGGAGCTGTTTTTT
CDR3aa: CASSPRQNTGELFF

v_gene: TRBV19
abundance: NA
d_gene: NA
j_gene: TRBJ2-1
CDR3nt: TGTGCCAGTAGTCGCTACAATGAGCAGTTCTTC
CDR3aa: CASSRYNEQFF

v_gene: TRBV6-4
abundance: NA
d_gene: NA
j_gene: TRBJ1-6
CDR3nt: TGTGCCAGCAGGGATGGGACCTATAATTCACCCCTCCACTTT
CDR3aa: CASRDGTYNSPLHF

v_gene: TRBV6-5
abundance: NA
d_gene: NA
j_gene: TRBJ2-6
CDR3nt: TGTGCCACCCGGAACTCTGGGGCCAACGTCCTGACTTTC
CDR3aa: CATRNSGANVLTF

v_gene: TRBV2
abundance: NA
d_gene: NA
j_gene: TRBJ2-7
CDR3nt: TGTGCCAGCAGTGGGCAGGTGGAGCAAACCCAGTACTTC
CDR3aa: CASSGQVEQTQYF

v_gene: TRBV13
abundance: few
d_gene: NA
j_gene: TRBJ1-5
CDR3nt: TGTGCCAGCAGCTTAGGCCGGGGGGTTTGGCCCCAGCATTTT
CDR3aa: CASSLGRGVWPQHF

v_gene: TRBV5-1
abundance: NA
d_gene: TRBD1
j_gene: TRBJ2-7
CDR3nt: TGTGCCAGCAGCTTGGTCAGGGGGCAGGGGAGCCACGAGCAGTACTTC
CDR3aa: CASSLVRGQGSHEQYF

v_gene: TRBV6-6
abundance: NA
d_gene: NA
j_gene: TRBJ2-7
CDR3nt: TGTGCCAGCAGTCCGCCCGGGACCGCAGACTACGAGCAGTACTTC
CDR3aa: CASSPPGTADYEQYF

v_gene: TRBV19
abundance: many
d_gene: TRBD1
j_gene: TRBJ1-2
CDR3nt: TGTGCCAGTACCCCCCCGGACAGGGTCTATGGCTACACCTTC
CDR3aa: CASTPPDRVYGYTF

v_gene: TRBV10-3
abundance: NA
d_gene: TRBD2
j_gene: TRBJ2-5
CDR3nt: TGTGCCAGCAGCTGGACTAGCGAAGGGGAGACCCAGTACTTC
CDR3aa: CASSWTSEGETQYF

v_gene: TRBV9
abundance: many
d_gene: NA
j_gene: TRBJ1-6
CDR3nt: TGTGCCAGCAGCGAGGGAATGCAAAAAAATTCACCCCTCCACTTT
CDR3aa: CASSEGMQKNSPLHF

v_gene: TRBV7-9
abundance: NA
d_gene: NA
j_gene: TRBJ2-5
CDR3nt: TGTGCCAGCAGCCGGGACTTCAACCAAGAGACCCAGTACTTC
CDR3aa: CASSRDFNQETQYF

v_gene: TRBV9
abundance: once
d_gene: NA
j_gene: TRBJ1-3
CDR3nt: TGTGTCAGCAGCGGGACGGCTGGAAACACCATATATTTT
CDR3aa: CVSSGTAGNTIYF

v_gene: TRBV6-2/TRBV6-3
abundance: NA
d_gene: NA
j_gene: TRBJ2-5
CDR3nt: TGTGCCAGCAACCCCTTAGCGGTCCAAGAGACCCAGTACTTC
CDR3aa: CASNPLAVQETQYF

v_gene: TRBV7-3
abundance: once
d_gene: NA
j_gene: TRBJ1-1
CDR3nt: TGTGCCAGCAGCTTAAGGGAGGGGCGCGCAACTGAAGCTTTCTTT
CDR3aa: CASSLREGRATEAFF

v_gene: TRBV7-9
abundance: NA
d_gene: NA
j_gene: TRBJ1-1
CDR3nt: TGTGCCAGCAGCGGAGTCGGGGGGCAGAACACTGAAGCTTTCTTT
CDR3aa: CASSGVGGQNTEAFF

v_gene: TRBV10-3
abundance: NA
d_gene: TRBD1
j_gene: TRBJ2-7
CDR3nt: TGTGCCGGTAGACAGGGGGCAGGGGGCTACGAGCAGTACTTC
CDR3aa: CAGRQGAGGYEQYF

v_gene: TRBV6-6
abundance: many
d_gene: TRBD1
j_gene: TRBJ1-5
CDR3nt: TGTGCCAGCAGGGCCGGACAGGGTGGGGGGGGCAATCAGCCCCAGCATTTT
CDR3aa: CASRAGQGGGGNQPQHF

v_gene: TRBV20-1
abundance: once
d_gene: NA
j_gene: TRBJ1-1
CDR3nt: TGCAGTGCTAGAGATCAAGAGGGGCCGGTTGAAGCTTTCTTT
CDR3aa: CSARDQEGPVEAFF

v_gene: TRBV2
abundance: NA
d_gene: TRBD2
j_gene: TRBJ2-2
CDR3nt: TGTGCCAGCAGCGTTCCTCCCTGGGGGGGTAGCGGGAGGGTAACCGGGGAGCTGTTTTTT
CDR3aa: CASSVPPWGGSGRVTGELFF

v_gene: TRBV7-9
abundance: NA
d_gene: NA
j_gene: TRBJ2-1
CDR3nt: TGTGCCAGCAGCCGATGGGACAATGAGCAGTTCTTC
CDR3aa: CASSRWDNEQFF

v_gene: TRBV14
abundance: NA
d_gene: TRBD1
j_gene: TRBJ2-2
CDR3nt: TGTGCCAGCAGCCCGCCCCGGACAGGGGCCGGGGAGCTGTTTTTT
CDR3aa: CASSPPRTGAGELFF